One and the same sample provided the 28 T cell receptor beta chains below, sequenced in a study of blood T cell repertoires in COVID-19. Sequenced by immunoSEQ multiplex PCR; TCRdb stores in-frame clones only, minus some. The sample contains around 50,000 clones, about 78% of which appear only once. Sequenced: PBMCs or T cells enriched from blood (not recorded which). These receptors were obtained from a woman in her 50s with acute COVID-19.

V gene TRBV5-6 combines with J gene TRBJ2-2; tentative D call: TRBD1 (5 bases). With 6 bases removed from V and 4 bases from J, the gap between germline ends came to 10 bases. The CDR3 consists of 13 residues. Looked up from germline, CDR1 is SGHDT and CDR2 is YYEEEE. DNA of the CDR3: TGTGCCAGCACATGGGGCGCCACCGGGGAGCTGTTTTTT. This codes for CASTWGATGELFF.

This clone was seen just once. The J gene is TRBJ2-1, the V gene TRBV7-2, with TRBD1 matching over 12 bases. CDR3 length equals 15 residues. The trim removed 4 bases at V and 5 bases at J, leaving 3 bases unmatched. Germline values: CDR1 SGHTA, CDR2 FQGNSA. This CDR3 reads CASSSGQGADNEQFF. For the CDR3, the DNA is TGTGCCAGCAGCTCGGGACAGGGGGCCGACAATGAGCAGTTCTTC.

This clone was counted between two and nine times. The chain employs TRBV29-1 and TRBJ1-1; 7 bases agree with TRBD1. Germline values: CDR1 SQVTM, CDR2 ANQGSEA. This CDR3 comprises 14 residues. J gave up 3 bases and V 7 bases, and 11 bases lay outside the gene matches. In nucleotides, the CDR3 is TGCAGCGCCGATCTCGGGCAGGGGGACACTGAAGCTTTCTTT. Protein: CSADLGQGDTEAFF.

This chain uses TRBV5-4 with TRBJ2-7, with D maybe TRBD1 (5 bases). This CDR3 has 13 amino acids. Germline CDR1 and CDR2: SGHNT and YYREEE (reference sequence). V shed 0 bases and J shed 4 bases, with 8 bases lying between them. In DNA form, the CDR3 reads TGTGCCAGCAGCTTGGCGGCAGGGTACGAGCAGTACTTC. As protein: CASSLAAGYEQYF.

This clone was found once. The chain couples TRBV19 to TRBJ1-2; TRBD1 agrees at 8 bases. The CDR3 consists of 17 residues. Germline V CDR1 and CDR2: LNHDA, SQIVND (reference sequence). The V segment lost 0 bases and the J segment 7 bases; nucleotides outside the gene matches: 13. The CDR3 nucleotides read TGTGCCAGTAGTATAGATCGGGGGACAGGCGACACCTTTGGCTACACCTTC. Translated, it gives CASSIDRGTGDTFGYTF.

This rearrangement joins TRBV2 to TRBJ1-6; weak D call: TRBD1 (6 bases). V lost 9 bases, J lost 7 bases, and 22 bases lay in between. The germline V gene encodes CDR1 SNHLY and CDR2 FYNNEI. CDR3 length: 16 amino acids. CDR3 loop: CASAKWGRKVNSPLHF. CDR3 bases: TGTGCCAGTGCCAAATGGGGGCGTAAGGTGAATTCACCCCTCCACTTT.

The chain couples TRBV7-9 to TRBJ2-7, with 13 bases lining up with TRBD2. This CDR3 has 17 residues. V dropped 5 bases and J dropped 0; count of bases not matched to a gene: 7. Germline V gives CDR1 SEHNR, CDR2 FQNEAQ (reference sequence). Here the CDR3 DNA reads TGTGCCAGCAGCCCAGGGACTAGCGGGGATACCTCCTACGAGCAGTACTTC. This codes for CASSPGTSGDTSYEQYF.

V usage is TRBV27 and J usage is TRBJ1-2; 7 bases match TRBD1. CDR1 is MNHEY, CDR2 SMNVEV, per germline (reference sequence). There are 13 residues in the CDR3. The ends lost 6 bases at V and 3 bases at J; junction bases unmatched: 4. The CDR3 coding sequence is TGTGCCAGCAGCGGACAGGAGGACTATGGCTACACCTTC. Protein product: CASSGQEDYGYTF.

This chain connects TRBV15 to TRBJ2-3; TRBD1 aligns across 9 bases. The V gene's germline CDR1 is LNHNV and CDR2 YYDKDF (reference sequence). V was pared by 7 bases and J by 8 bases, with 10 bases of the junction left unmatched. The CDR3 has 14 residues. CDR3 in DNA: TGTGCCACCACCATCGGACAGGGGATAGGTACGCAGTATTTT. This gives the protein CATTIGQGIGTQYF.

V and J are TRBV7-9 and TRBJ1-2; D uncertain. V was clipped by 0 bases and J by 4 bases, with 6 bases between them. The CDR3 is 13 amino acids. Germline CDR1 SEHNR, CDR2 FQNEAQ (reference sequence). CDR3 protein: CASSLAVFYGYTF. The CDR3 DNA reads as TGTGCCAGCAGCTTAGCCGTGTTCTATGGCTACACCTTC.

This clone was recorded only once. The chain combines TRBV12-3 or TRBV12-4 with TRBJ1-3; D ambiguous. Between the trimmed V and J ends, which lost 5 bases and 5 bases, there was a span of 10 bases. This CDR3 has 13 residues. The CDR3 region has the DNA TGTGCCAGCAGTCCCTCGGAGAGAAACACCATATATTTT. Translation: CASSPSERNTIYF.

V usage is TRBV28 and J usage is TRBJ2-1; 13 nucleotides match TRBD2. V shed 3 bases, J shed 8 bases, and the junction held 4 bases outside the gene matches. This CDR3 spans 15 amino acids. Germline V gene lookup returns CDR1 MDHEN and CDR2 SYDVKM. The CDR3 reads CASSLTSGGRDEQFF. CDR3 DNA sequence: TGTGCCAGCAGTTTGACTAGCGGGGGGCGGGATGAGCAGTTCTTC. Drawing the rest from reference TRBV28 and TRBJ2-1, the complete variable domain is DVKVTQSSRYLVKRTGEKVFLECVQDMDHENMFWYRQDPGLGLRLIYFSYDVKMKEKGDIPEGYSVSREKKERFSLILESASTNQTSMYLCASSLTSGGRDEQFFGPGTRLTVL.

CDR3 region: CASSSEGLAGMTYEQYF. For the CDR3, the DNA is TGTGCCAGCAGCTCCGAGGGACTAGCGGGAATGACCTACGAGCAGTACTTC. J is TRBJ2-7 and V is TRBV7-2; 13 bases fit TRBD2. The CDR3 is 17 residues long. Germline V CDR1 and CDR2: SGHTA, FQGNSA. Trimming cost V 4 bases and J 2 bases; bases outside gene matches: 8.

The chain carries TRBV7-8 and TRBJ1-2; TRBD1 matches at 9 bases. V lost 5 bases to trimming and J lost 8 bases; unmatched junction nucleotides: 9. This CDR3 is built from 14 residues. Germline CDR1 reads SGHVS; CDR2 reads FQNEAQ. Here the CDR3 DNA reads TGTGCCAGCAGCCATTTACAGGGGGCCCGGGGCTACACCTTC. Translation gives CASSHLQGARGYTF.

This clone was counted between two and nine times. The CDR3 DNA reads TGCGCCAGCAGTGACAGATCCTACGAGCAGTACTTC. Translating it yields CASSDRSYEQYF. The rearrangement links TRBV10-1 to TRBJ2-7, with D unresolved. From germline, CDR1 is WNHNN and CDR2 SYGVQD (reference sequence). The CDR3 runs 12 residues. With 3 bases removed from V and 1 base from J, the gap between germline ends came to 4 bases.

The chain recombines TRBV25-1 with TRBJ2-7; TRBD1 agrees at 8 bases. V was pared by 2 bases and J by 0 bases, with 12 bases of the junction left unmatched. CDR1 and CDR2 (germline): MGHDK, SYGVNS. This CDR3 comprises 18 residues. The CDR3 here is CASSEPGAGQAPSYEQYF. CDR3 DNA: TGTGCCAGCAGTGAACCTGGGGCGGGACAGGCGCCCTCCTACGAGCAGTACTTC.

The chain employs TRBV19 and TRBJ1-1, with 12 bases identical to TRBD1. This CDR3 spans 13 amino acids. From germline, CDR1 is LNHDA and CDR2 SQIVND (reference sequence). The CDR3: CVTWDRGLTEAFF. The CDR3 DNA reads TGTGTCACTTGGGACAGGGGGCTAACTGAAGCTTTCTTT.

The chain is built from TRBV24-1 and TRBJ2-3; perhaps TRBD1 as D (5 bases). This CDR3 region has 13 residues. The germline gives CDR1 KGHDR, CDR2 SFDVKD. V lost 9 bases and J lost 0, with 9 bases in between. CDR3 loop: CATGASSTDTQYF. The CDR3 nucleotides are TGTGCCACCGGGGCGTCGAGCACAGATACGCAGTATTTT.

This chain connects TRBV28 to TRBJ1-5, with a weak D call TRBD1 (6 bases). The germline V and J ends were trimmed by 10 bases and 6 bases, with 13 bases remaining between them. The CDR3 covers 12 residues. CDR1 and CDR2 from the germline V gene are MDHEN and SYDVKM. The CDR3 sequence: CATTGIGQPQHF. The CDR3, as DNA: TGTGCCACCACAGGGATCGGTCAGCCCCAGCATTTT.

The chain carries TRBV28 and TRBJ2-3; D unclear. The CDR3 consists of 14 residues. Looked up from germline, CDR1 is MDHEN and CDR2 is SYDVKM. V was pared by 7 bases and J by 0 bases, with 11 bases between. CDR3 bases: TGTGCCAGCATCCCCCTCCGGAGCACAGATACGCAGTATTTT. This translates into CASIPLRSTDTQYF.

The chain combines TRBV5-1 with TRBJ1-2; D remains ambiguous. Trimming stripped 1 base from V and 0 bases from J, with 13 bases between. Germline V gene data show CDR1 as SGHRS and CDR2 as YFSETQ. The CDR3 consists of 16 residues. CDR3 in DNA: TGCGCCAGCAGCTTGACAATGACTCAAGCTAACTATGGCTACACCTTC. It codes for CASSLTMTQANYGYTF.

The V gene is TRBV30, the J gene TRBJ1-5; D is ambiguous. Per germline, CDR1 GTSNPN and CDR2 SVGIG (reference sequence). The CDR3 sequence is 14 residues long. V was pared by 2 bases and J by 3 bases, with 11 bases between. The CDR3 nucleotides are TGTGCCTGGAGTCGAGTCTTGAACAATCAGCCCCAGCATTTT. This encodes CAWSRVLNNQPQHF. The full variable domain, with the rest looked up from reference TRBV30 and TRBJ1-5, is SQTIHQWPATLVQPVGSPLSLECTVEGTSNPNLYWYRQAAGRGLQLLFYSVGIGQISSEVPQNLSASRPQDRQFILSSKKLLLSDSGFYLCAWSRVLNNQPQHFGDGTRLSIL.

The rearrangement links TRBV12-5 to TRBJ2-7; D is undetermined. Germline CDR1 and CDR2: LGHNT and FRNRAP. The V end was cut by 6 bases, the J end by 0 bases, with 9 bases between. The CDR3 runs to 13 residues. The CDR3 spells CASGIHLSYEQYF. CDR3 DNA sequence: TGTGCTAGTGGAATACACCTCTCCTACGAGCAGTACTTC. The complete variable domain, with remaining parts taken from reference TRBV12-5 and TRBJ2-7, reads DARVTQTPRHKVTEMGQEVTMRCQPILGHNTVFWYRQTMMQGLELLAYFRNRAPLDDSGMPKDRFSAEMPDATLATLKIQPSEPRDSAVYFCASGIHLSYEQYFGPGTRLTVT.

The V gene is TRBV7-2, the J gene TRBJ1-6; D gene unclear. V was clipped by 3 bases and J by 8 bases, with 11 bases between them. Germline CDR1 reads SGHTA; CDR2 reads FQGNSA. CDR3 length equals 14 residues. The CDR3, as DNA: TGTGCCAGCAGCTTCTCCTGGCAAGATTCACCCCTCCACTTT. Its translation: CASSFSWQDSPLHF.

The CDR3 spells CASSVARGRGNTIYF. As DNA, the CDR3 is TGTGCCAGCAGCGTAGCTAGGGGGCGAGGAAACACCATATATTTT. The chain recombines TRBV9 with TRBJ1-3; 7 bases are a match to TRBD1. The CDR3 has 15 amino acids. Germline loops: CDR1 SGDLS, CDR2 YYNGEE. V was clipped by 0 bases and J by 4 bases; unmatched bases: 4. Full variable domain (remainder filled in from reference TRBV9 and TRBJ1-3): DSGVTQTPKHLITATGQRVTLRCSPRSGDLSVYWYQQSLDQGLQFLIQYYNGEERAKGNILERFSAQQFPDLHSELNLSSLELGDSALYFCASSVARGRGNTIYFGEGSWLTVV.

The V call is TRBV30, the J call TRBJ1-6; possibly TRBD1 for D (6 bases). Trimming shortened V by 3 bases and J by 6 bases, and 12 bases separated the two germline ends. CDR1 GTSNPN and CDR2 SVGIG come from the germline V gene (reference sequence). CDR3 size: 14 residues. The CDR3 region is CAWRDSSRNSPLHF. The CDR3 nucleotides are TGTGCCTGGAGGGACAGCTCTCGTAATTCACCCCTCCACTTT.

Here the CDR3 reads CASSFGGDTQYF. CDR3 in DNA: TGTGCCAGCAGCTTCGGGGGGGATACGCAGTATTTT. The V and J genes are TRBV7-3 and TRBJ2-3; 7 bases match TRBD2. CDR1 is SGHTA and CDR2 is FQGTGA in the germline V gene. The CDR3 has 12 amino acids. V was pared by 3 bases and J by 6 bases, with 0 bases of the junction left unmatched.

This clone appeared a single time. V usage is TRBV3-1 (or the pseudogene TRBV3-2) and J usage is TRBJ1-5; TRBD1 might be the D (6 bases). Trimming left V 3 bases short and J 5 bases short, with 11 bases between. This CDR3 is built from 14 residues. CDR1 is LGHDT and CDR2 is YNNKEL in the germline V gene (reference sequence). DNA of the CDR3: TGTGCCAGCAGCCAGAGTACAGGGTATCAGCCCCAGCATTTT. It specifies CASSQSTGYQPQHF.